This T cell receptor (beta chain) was profiled in a study of cytomegalovirus exposure and HLA in healthy donors. This CDR3 is built from 12 residues. From germline, CDR1 is SNHLY and CDR2 FYNNEI. Trimming pared 5 bases from V and 1 base from J, leaving 5 bases between. Amplification used 60 Vbeta primers and 13 Jbeta primers. Data came from immunoSEQ multiplex PCR; TCRdb stores just in-frame clones and leaves some out. The sample has roughly 180,000 clones; approximately 88% are singletons. This chain uses TRBV2 with TRBJ1-1; D not resolved. The receptor comes from a boy aged 5-17 years in good health and CMV-seronegative. Specimen: PBMCs. For the CDR3, the DNA is TGTGCCAGCAGTTACAGGAACACTGAAGCTTTCTTT. Residues: CASSYRNTEAFF. Full variable domain (missing parts from reference TRBV2 and TRBJ1-1): EPEVTQTPSHQVTQMGQEVILRCVPISNHLYFYWYRQILGQKVEFLVSFYNNEISEKSEIFDDQFSVERPDGSNFTLKIRSTKLEDSAMYFCASSYRNTEAFFGQGTRLTVV.